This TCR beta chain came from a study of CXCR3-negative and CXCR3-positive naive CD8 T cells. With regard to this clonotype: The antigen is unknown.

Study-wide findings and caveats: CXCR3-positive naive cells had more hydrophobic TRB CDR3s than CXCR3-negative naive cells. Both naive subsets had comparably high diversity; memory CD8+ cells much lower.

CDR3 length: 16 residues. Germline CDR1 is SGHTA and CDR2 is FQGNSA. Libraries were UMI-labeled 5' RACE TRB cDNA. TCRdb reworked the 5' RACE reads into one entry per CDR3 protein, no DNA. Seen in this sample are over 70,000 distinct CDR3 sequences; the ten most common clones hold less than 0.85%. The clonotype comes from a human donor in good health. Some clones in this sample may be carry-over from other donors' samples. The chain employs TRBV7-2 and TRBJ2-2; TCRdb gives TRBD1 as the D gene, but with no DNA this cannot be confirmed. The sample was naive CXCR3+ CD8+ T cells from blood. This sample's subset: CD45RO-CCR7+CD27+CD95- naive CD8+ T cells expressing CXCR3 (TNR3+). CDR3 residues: CASSLWEGGYTGELFF.